This T cell receptor beta chain emerged from a study of vaccination effects on CD4 cells after COVID-19. Study-wide results and limits: Substantial clonal contraction characterized both infection- and vaccine-induced clones late after vaccination. A shortage of convalescent patients and an absence of early post-infection timepoints characterized the study.

With respect to this clone: Antigen unknown.

The CDR3 is 15 amino acids. After removal of 5 bases from V and 0 bases from J, the junction contained 4 bases not matched to a gene. Per germline, CDR1 SNHLY and CDR2 FYNNEI. Prior to sequencing, the ViraFEST assay stimulated PBMC with viral peptide pools, which expanded the antigen-specific CD4+ T cells. Culturing for ten to eleven days preceded CD4+ T cell isolation. Negative nucleocapsid antibody tests before and after vaccination confirmed no previous SARS-CoV-2 infection. Half-medium exchanges with IL-2 medium took place on days 3 and 7. Libraries were prepared by immunoSEQ multiplex PCR; TCRdb keeps only in-frame clonotypes and omits some of them. The sample includes about 73,000 clones, over 70% of them seen just once.

The chain couples TRBV2 to TRBJ1-5; 7 nucleotides match TRBD1. The sequencing used CD4+ T cells from PBMCs cultured with SARS-CoV-2 spike peptides, collected before COVID-19 vaccination. This receptor was taken from a human donor who received a COVID-19 vaccine. The CDR3 protein is CASSLQGNSNQPQHF. CDR3 DNA: TGTGCCAGCAGTTTACAGGGGAATAGCAATCAGCCCCAGCATTTT.